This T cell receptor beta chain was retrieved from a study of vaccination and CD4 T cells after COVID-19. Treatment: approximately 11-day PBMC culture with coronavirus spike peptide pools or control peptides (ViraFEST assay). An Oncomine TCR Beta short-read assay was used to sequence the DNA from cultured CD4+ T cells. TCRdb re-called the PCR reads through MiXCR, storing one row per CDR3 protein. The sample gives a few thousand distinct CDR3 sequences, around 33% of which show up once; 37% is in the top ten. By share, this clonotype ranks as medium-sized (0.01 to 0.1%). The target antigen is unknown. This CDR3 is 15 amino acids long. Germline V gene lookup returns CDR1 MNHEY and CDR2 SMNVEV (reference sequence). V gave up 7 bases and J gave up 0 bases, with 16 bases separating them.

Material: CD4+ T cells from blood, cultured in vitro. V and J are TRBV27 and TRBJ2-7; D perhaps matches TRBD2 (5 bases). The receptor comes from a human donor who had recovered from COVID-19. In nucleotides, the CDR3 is TGTGCCAGCACTCCCATCGGGGTCACCTCCTACGAGCAGTACTTC. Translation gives CASTPIGVTSYEQYF.